This paragraph reports one TCR beta chain. The antigen is not known. Data came from immunoSEQ multiplex PCR; TCRdb stores just in-frame clones and leaves some out. This table holds around 40,000 clones, 70% to 85% found once. The data originate from a study of early stage breast cancer tumors. About the study: ER+/PR+/HER2- status applied to about 75% of the 16 invasive breast tumors. Around 10-fold was the mean read coverage per sample.

Overall study results and limits: In most of the 16 patients, blood comparison separated tumor from normal breast. Enriched TCRB sequences shared across patients were mostly commonly generated sequences.

This receptor was taken from a person between 55 and 70 years old with breast cancer. The specimen was blood.

CDR3 coding DNA: TGTGCCAGCAGCGTAGCGAGGGGGCACAGCGGGGAGCTGTTTTTT. Its translation is CASSVARGHSGELFF. J is TRBJ2-2 and V is TRBV9, with 7 bases matching TRBD1. CDR3 length: 15 residues. The V gene end was trimmed by 0 bases and the J gene end by 7 bases; junction bases not matched to a gene: 6. Germline V gives CDR1 SGDLS, CDR2 YYNGEE. The full variable domain, completed using reference TRBV9 and TRBJ2-2, is DSGVTQTPKHLITATGQRVTLRCSPRSGDLSVYWYQQSLDQGLQFLIQYYNGEERAKGNILERFSAQQFPDLHSELNLSSLELGDSALYFCASSVARGHSGELFFGEGSRLTVL.